The next 7 T cell receptor beta chains were all read from a single sample in a study of shared clonotypes between healthy human individuals (dated by TCRdb to 2018 to 2020). CD8 naive samples consisted of CD45RO-negative cells that were positively selected for CCR7, yielding a CD45RA+CCR7+ population without TemRA cells. Preparation of the library involved the immunoSEQ multiplex PCR assay. TCRdb mirrors the immuneACCESS table, restricted to in-frame sequences. Some clones are absent from its copies; in checked studies, under half trace to an unresolved V gene, and the reason for the others is unknown. This sample comprises some 2,000,000 clones, about 95% of them detected only once. The ten largest clones represent 1% to 1.3% of the sample. What was sequenced was naive CD8+ T cells sorted from blood. The cell subset or site label, read with the paper, signifies: CD45RA+CCR7+. The source is a man between 18 and 35 years old in good health.

Turning to this clone: Other DNA sequences in this specimen translate into the identical CDR3. In nucleotides, the CDR3 is TGTGCCAGCAGCGTAGAGGGGCTGGCAGATACGCAGTATTTT. It translates to CASSVEGLADTQYF. The chain recombines TRBV9 with TRBJ2-3, with a possible D match to TRBD1 (5 bases). The V gene's germline CDR1 is SGDLS and CDR2 YYNGEE. Trimming left V 0 bases short and J 4 bases short, with 9 bases between. The length of the CDR3 is 14 residues. The full variable domain, in which reference TRBV9 and TRBJ2-3 provide the parts outside the CDR3, is DSGVTQTPKHLITATGQRVTLRCSPRSGDLSVYWYQQSLDQGLQFLIQYYNGEERAKGNILERFSAQQFPDLHSELNLSSLELGDSALYFCASSVEGLADTQYFGPGTRLTVL.

V gene TRBV11-2 combines with J gene TRBJ2-7, with D perhaps matching TRBD1 or TRBD2 (5 bases each). The germline gives CDR1 SGHAT, CDR2 FQNNGV. V was pared by 1 base and J by 5 bases, with 12 bases between. CDR3 length: 14 amino acids. The CDR3 bases are TGTGCCAGCAGCTTAGGACAGCTCGGGGACGAGCAGTACTTC. Translated: CASSLGQLGDEQYF.

The CDR3 reads CASSLTRGSGSGNTIYF. CDR3 in DNA: TGTGCCAGCAGCTTAACCCGCGGTTCAGGGTCTGGAAACACCATATATTTT. This chain joins TRBV7-6 and TRBJ1-3, with D maybe TRBD1 (5 bases). This CDR3 spans 17 amino acids. Germline assignment: CDR1 SGHVS and CDR2 FNYEAQ. V dropped 2 bases and J dropped 1 base, with 15 bases sitting between them.

This chain links TRBV6-5 with TRBJ2-5, with TRBD2 identical over 14 bases. The CDR3 is 16 amino acids. V shed 4 bases, J shed 4 bases, and the junction held 5 bases outside the gene matches. Per germline, CDR1 MNHEY and CDR2 SVGAGI. CDR3 nucleotide sequence: TGTGCCAGCAGTTCCCCGGGACTAGCGGGAGTAGAGACCCAGTACTTC. Its protein is CASSSPGLAGVETQYF.

This clone appeared once. The V and J genes are TRBV27 and TRBJ1-2, with TRBD1 matching over 8 bases. The trim removed 6 bases at V and 2 bases at J, leaving 8 bases unmatched. Germline values: CDR1 MNHEY, CDR2 SMNVEV (reference sequence). This CDR3 is built from 15 residues. The CDR3 nucleotides are TGTGCCAGCAGGACGACAGGGGCGTCCAACTATGGCTACACCTTC. This sequence encodes CASRTTGASNYGYTF.

For this clone: This specimen includes other DNA sequences encoding the same CDR3. This chain uses TRBV5-1 with TRBJ2-7; 7 positions match TRBD1. The germline CDR1 and CDR2 sequences are SGHRS and YFSETQ. This CDR3 has 15 residues. V was clipped by 0 bases and J by 0 bases; unmatched bases: 3. CDR3 nucleotide sequence: TGCGCCAGCAGCTTGGGACAGGGCAGCTCCTACGAGCAGTACTTC. Translated: CASSLGQGSSYEQYF.

The V gene is TRBV7-4, the J gene TRBJ1-5; 10 bases map to TRBD1. This CDR3 is 18 amino acids long. Germline CDR1 SGHVT, CDR2 SQSDAQ. Unmatched junction bases numbered 10, after V lost 0 bases and J lost 5 bases. CDR3 DNA: TGTGCCAGCAGCTTAGCGCTAAGTGACAGGGGGCCCTATCAGCCCCAGCATTTT. Translation: CASSLALSDRGPYQPQHF.